Listed below are T cell receptor beta chains from one sample, sequenced in a study of blood T cells in healthy people across ages. One entry per CDR3 protein results from TCRdb running MiXCR on the 5' RACE reads. Of just under 750,000 distinct CDR3 sequences in the sample, 22% were seen once. Sequenced: blood. The receptors shown here come from a man aged 65 to 85 in good health. Both conserved end residues are part of each CDR3. Fields, in order: V gene, D gene, clone size, J gene, CDR3 DNA, CDR3 protein. A D gene is named only where the DNA matches it firmly. A clone size is listed for some rows: how often the clone was seen (once, few, many), or a class if it is expanded.

V: TRBV14
D: .
size: .
J: TRBJ2-7
DNA: TGTGCCAGCAGCCAAGTAGGAGGGACAGAGCAGTACTTC
CDR3: CASSQVGGTEQYF

V: TRBV3-1
D: .
size: .
J: TRBJ2-1
DNA: TGTGCCAGCAGGGGCACTACCACCGATGAGCAGTTCTTC
CDR3: CASRGTTTDEQFF

V: TRBV6-6
D: TRBD1
size: .
J: TRBJ1-4
DNA: TGTGCCAGCAGTTATCCGGGCAGGGGGCATGAAAAACTGTTTTTT
CDR3: CASSYPGRGHEKLFF

V: TRBV7-3
D: .
size: .
J: TRBJ2-2
DNA: TGTGCCAGCAGCCGGGAGTTCGGGGAGCTGTTTTTT
CDR3: CASSREFGELFF

V: TRBV18
D: .
size: .
J: TRBJ2-1
DNA: TGTGCCAGCTCACCACCGGAGATCAGGGCCCATGAGCAGTTCTTC
CDR3: CASSPPEIRAHEQFF

V: TRBV20-1
D: TRBD2
size: few
J: TRBJ2-2
DNA: TGCAGTGCTACTAGCGGGAGCGCCGCGAACACCGGGGAGCTGTTTTTT
CDR3: CSATSGSAANTGELFF

V: TRBV20-1
D: TRBD2
size: .
J: TRBJ2-5
DNA: TGCAGTGCTAGAGATTACCGGGAGGCTGACGAGACCCAGTACTTC
CDR3: CSARDYREADETQYF

V: TRBV12-3/TRBV12-4
D: TRBD2
size: .
J: TRBJ2-3
DNA: TGTGCCAGCACTCAGGGCAGAGCGGGAGCAGATGCGGAGTATTTT
CDR3: CASTQGRAGADAEYF

V: TRBV3-1
D: .
size: few
J: TRBJ2-1
DNA: TGTGCCAGCAGCCAAGAAGAGGGGGATGAGCAGTTCTTC
CDR3: CASSQEEGDEQFF

V: TRBV11-2
D: TRBD1
size: .
J: TRBJ2-7
DNA: TGTGCCAGCAGCTTAGAGGGGACAGTCACCTACGAGCAGTACTTC
CDR3: CASSLEGTVTYEQYF

V: TRBV11-2
D: TRBD2
size: few
J: TRBJ2-3
DNA: TGTGCCAGCAGCTTATCTTCCCAGCGGGGGATAACAGATACGCAGTATTTT
CDR3: CASSLSSQRGITDTQYF

V: TRBV5-1
D: TRBD2
size: many
J: TRBJ2-5
DNA: TGCGCCAGCACTAGCGGGGATCAAGAGACCCAGTACTTC
CDR3: CASTSGDQETQYF

V: TRBV29-1
D: TRBD2
size: few
J: TRBJ2-4
DNA: TGCAGCGTTGCCGCGCGGGGGGGCAATACTGGCAAAAACATTCAGTACTTC
CDR3: CSVAARGGNTGKNIQYF

V: TRBV7-9
D: TRBD1
size: .
J: TRBJ2-3
DNA: TGTGCCAGCAGCCCGGGACAGGGGATCACAGATACGCAGTATTTT
CDR3: CASSPGQGITDTQYF

V: TRBV12-3/TRBV12-4
D: .
size: few
J: TRBJ2-7
DNA: TGTGCCAGCAGTTTATATGACAGGACCTACGAGCAGTACTTC
CDR3: CASSLYDRTYEQYF

V: TRBV20-1
D: TRBD2
size: .
J: TRBJ2-1
DNA: TGCAGTGCTTGGAGGTCTAGCGGAGACAATGAGCAGTTCTTC
CDR3: CSAWRSSGDNEQFF

V: TRBV7-9
D: .
size: .
J: TRBJ2-4
DNA: TGTGCCAGCAGCTTTGCGATAGCCAAAAACATTCAGTACTTC
CDR3: CASSFAIAKNIQYF

V: TRBV7-8
D: TRBD2
size: .
J: TRBJ2-5
DNA: TGTGCCAGCAGCTTAGATCGGGGGGTGGAGCAGTTCTTT
CDR3: CASSLDRGVEQFF

V: TRBV29-1
D: .
size: .
J: TRBJ2-5
DNA: TGCAGCGTTCAAGGCGGGGAGACCCAGTACTTC
CDR3: CSVQGGETQYF

V: TRBV7-2
D: .
size: .
J: TRBJ1-2
DNA: TGTGCCAGCACCACCTCGGGTGGGTATGGCTACACCTTC
CDR3: CASTTSGGYGYTF

V: TRBV20-1
D: TRBD2
size: .
J: TRBJ2-3
DNA: TGCAGTGCTCTAGCGGGGGGCACAGATACGCAGTATTTT
CDR3: CSALAGGTDTQYF

V: TRBV7-8
D: .
size: few
J: TRBJ1-3
DNA: TGTGCCAGCAGCGAGAGGCCGCTGGGGCTCTCTGGAAACACCATATATTTT
CDR3: CASSERPLGLSGNTIYF

V: TRBV5-1
D: .
size: .
J: TRBJ2-1
DNA: TGCGCCAGCAGCTCGCCCTCGATTTCCTACAATGAGCAGTTCTTC
CDR3: CASSSPSISYNEQFF

V: TRBV6-2/TRBV6-3
D: .
size: many
J: TRBJ1-1
DNA: TGTGCCAGCAGTTACCCGTTTAGGGGGGAATCGGCTTTCTTT
CDR3: CASSYPFRGESAFF

V: TRBV7-3
D: TRBD2
size: many
J: TRBJ2-3
DNA: TGTGCCAGCAGCTTAGCCTCCGGGAGGTCGGATACGCAGTATTTT
CDR3: CASSLASGRSDTQYF

V: TRBV18
D: .
size: few
J: TRBJ2-4
DNA: TGTGCCAGCTCACCTTCTATAGCCAAAAACATTCAGTACTTC
CDR3: CASSPSIAKNIQYF

V: TRBV6-2/TRBV6-3
D: .
size: few
J: TRBJ1-5
DNA: TGTGCCAGCAGTTACTCGTTGGGATATAGCAATCAGCCCCAGCATTTT
CDR3: CASSYSLGYSNQPQHF

V: TRBV4-1
D: .
size: .
J: TRBJ2-1
DNA: TGCGCCAGCAGCCAAGGAGAAGGTACCTCCTACAATGAGCAGTTCTTC
CDR3: CASSQGEGTSYNEQFF

V: TRBV5-1
D: TRBD1
size: few
J: TRBJ2-1
DNA: TGCGCCAGCAGCTTGTTGGGACAGTCCTACAATGGGCAGTTCTTC
CDR3: CASSLLGQSYNGQFF

V: TRBV5-1
D: .
size: few
J: TRBJ2-3
DNA: TGCGCCAGCAGCTTGTTCGGCTTTGGTTTGGGAGATACGCAGTATTTT
CDR3: CASSLFGFGLGDTQYF

V: TRBV14
D: TRBD1
size: .
J: TRBJ2-1
DNA: TGTGCCAGCAGCCGACCGGGACAGTACTACAATGAGCAGTTCTTC
CDR3: CASSRPGQYYNEQFF

V: TRBV12-3/TRBV12-4
D: TRBD2
size: few
J: TRBJ2-3
DNA: TGTGCCAGCAGTCCTCGGACTAGCGGGAGCAACACAGATACGCAGTATTTT
CDR3: CASSPRTSGSNTDTQYF

V: TRBV19
D: .
size: few
J: TRBJ1-5
DNA: TGTGCCAGTAGTGTGTCCTTGAGCAATCAGCCCCAGCATTTT
CDR3: CASSVSLSNQPQHF

V: TRBV7-9
D: TRBD2
size: .
J: TRBJ2-2
DNA: TGTGCCAGCAGCTTCCTATGGACTAGCCCCGGGGAGCTGTTTTTT
CDR3: CASSFLWTSPGELFF

V: TRBV6-6
D: .
size: .
J: TRBJ1-2
DNA: TGTGCCAGCAGTGACCTGGGACGGGCCCAAGAGGGCTACACCTTC
CDR3: CASSDLGRAQEGYTF

V: TRBV6-6
D: .
size: few
J: TRBJ2-2
DNA: TGTGCCAGCACTTTAGTAGGGGGCACCGGGGAGCTGTTTTTT
CDR3: CASTLVGGTGELFF

V: TRBV5-1
D: .
size: .
J: TRBJ1-1
DNA: TGCGCCAGCAGCGCGGGACGGGGGAACACTGAAGCTTTCTTT
CDR3: CASSAGRGNTEAFF

V: TRBV12-3/TRBV12-4
D: .
size: .
J: TRBJ2-1
DNA: TGTGCCAGCAGTCCGCACCCGGAAGTCTCCAATGAGCAGTTCTTC
CDR3: CASSPHPEVSNEQFF

V: TRBV6-6
D: TRBD1
size: .
J: TRBJ1-3
DNA: TGTGCCAGCAGTTACTCCGGGGACAGGGGCTCTGGAAACACCATATATTTT
CDR3: CASSYSGDRGSGNTIYF

V: TRBV4-3
D: .
size: .
J: TRBJ1-2
DNA: TGCGCCAGCAGCCAACAGGGTTCGGGCTATGGCTACACCTTC
CDR3: CASSQQGSGYGYTF

V: TRBV20-1
D: .
size: .
J: TRBJ2-1
DNA: TGCAGTGCTAGCTGGGGGGTCCCTAACAATGAGCAGTTCTTC
CDR3: CSASWGVPNNEQFF

V: TRBV12-3/TRBV12-4
D: TRBD2
size: .
J: TRBJ2-1
DNA: TGTGCCAGCACCGGAGGACTAGATCGGGATGAGCAGTTCTTC
CDR3: CASTGGLDRDEQFF

V: TRBV9
D: .
size: .
J: TRBJ2-5
DNA: TGTGCCAGCAGCCTCGTTGGGGGGGCAGCAGAGACCCAGTACTTC
CDR3: CASSLVGGAAETQYF

V: TRBV12-3/TRBV12-4
D: .
size: many
J: TRBJ2-7
DNA: TGTGCCAGCAGCCGACTGGACGAGCAGTACTTC
CDR3: CASSRLDEQYF

V: TRBV20-1
D: TRBD2
size: many
J: TRBJ2-3
DNA: TGCAGTGCTAGACCGGGACTAGCGGGACGTTCAGATACGCAGTATTTT
CDR3: CSARPGLAGRSDTQYF

V: TRBV5-1
D: .
size: many
J: TRBJ2-1
DNA: TGCGCCAGCAAGGGGGTCCAGCTGAATGAGCAGTTCTTC
CDR3: CASKGVQLNEQFF

V: TRBV20-1
D: .
size: few
J: TRBJ2-7
DNA: TGCAGTGCTAGAGGAGACCGTTTCAACTACGAGCAGTACTTC
CDR3: CSARGDRFNYEQYF

V: TRBV7-6
D: .
size: few
J: TRBJ1-2
DNA: TGTGCCAGCAGCCCGGAGAGGACTAACTATGGCTACACCTTC
CDR3: CASSPERTNYGYTF

V: TRBV18
D: .
size: few
J: TRBJ2-3
DNA: TGTGCCAGCTCACACAGGGAGACAGATACGCAGTATTTT
CDR3: CASSHRETDTQYF

V: TRBV12-3/TRBV12-4
D: .
size: few
J: TRBJ2-7
DNA: TGTGCCAGCAGTTTTTCCGGGCACGAGCAGTACTTC
CDR3: CASSFSGHEQYF

V: TRBV7-8
D: TRBD2
size: .
J: TRBJ2-7
DNA: TGTGCCAGCAGCTTCCGCCGAGTAGCGGGGCTTCGGGACGAGCAGTACTTC
CDR3: CASSFRRVAGLRDEQYF

V: TRBV10-2
D: .
size: .
J: TRBJ2-7
DNA: TGCGCCAGCAGTGGTAGGACGAACTACGAGCAGTACTTC
CDR3: CASSGRTNYEQYF

V: TRBV11-2
D: .
size: .
J: TRBJ2-1
DNA: TGTGCCAGCAGCTTAGATATGGCCGGTGAGCAGTTCTTC
CDR3: CASSLDMAGEQFF

V: TRBV7-9
D: .
size: many
J: TRBJ2-1
DNA: TGTGCCAGCAGCGTTACCTCGGGGTACAATGAGCAGTTCTTC
CDR3: CASSVTSGYNEQFF

V: TRBV4-1
D: TRBD2
size: few
J: TRBJ2-1
DNA: TGCGCCAGCAGCCAAGGTCTAGCGGGAGTCTCCTACAATGAGCAGTTCTTC
CDR3: CASSQGLAGVSYNEQFF

V: TRBV24-1
D: .
size: .
J: TRBJ2-3
DNA: TGTGCCACCAGTGATACGAGGGGCGCAGATACGCAGTATTTT
CDR3: CATSDTRGADTQYF

V: TRBV7-9
D: .
size: few
J: TRBJ2-6
DNA: TGTGCCAGCAGCTCGCGGGACACTCGCTTCTCTGGGGCCAACGTCCTGACTTTC
CDR3: CASSSRDTRFSGANVLTF